The next 6 T cell receptor beta chains were all read from a single sample in a study of T cells in Graves' hyperthyroidism and ophthalmopathy. The CDR3 regions of TCR beta were amplified from RNA transcripts. First-round RT-PCR of the TCR CDR3 relied on the HTBI primer set. TCRdb analysed the multiplex PCR reads with MiXCR anew, one entry per CDR3 protein. The repertoire holds roughly 180,000 distinct CDR3 sequences, with about 18% as singletons. Sequenced sample: blood. The source of these receptors is a woman aged 50 to 60 with Graves' hyperthyroidism.

This clonotype was observed many times. V is TRBV20-1 and J is TRBJ2-7, with 7 bases lining up with TRBD1. This CDR3 spans 13 amino acids. Germline V CDR1 and CDR2: DFQATT, SNEGSKA (reference sequence). The ends lost 2 bases at V and 4 bases at J; junction bases unmatched: 5. CDR3 sequence: CSARPGGFYEQYF. CDR3 bases: TGCAGTGCTAGACCAGGGGGTTTTTACGAGCAGTACTTC.

This clonotype was seen at least ten times. V is TRBV7-2 and J is TRBJ2-5; possibly TRBD2 for D (5 bases). V shed 1 base and J shed 5 bases, with 11 bases lying between them. The CDR3 runs 14 residues. The germline gives CDR1 SGHTA, CDR2 FQGNSA. DNA for the CDR3: TGTGCCAGCAGCTTAGAGAGGCGGACTGAGACCCAGTACTTC. Translating it yields CASSLERRTETQYF.

This clonotype was seen repeatedly, ten times or more. V and J are TRBV7-9 and TRBJ1-4; D not resolved. Between the trimmed V and J ends, which lost 5 bases and 2 bases, there was a span of 3 bases. Looked up from germline, CDR1 is SEHNR and CDR2 is FQNEAQ (reference sequence). This CDR3 has 12 amino acids. CDR3 region: CASSPTNEKLFF. The CDR3 nucleotides are TGTGCCAGCAGCCCTACTAATGAAAAACTGTTTTTT.

Ten or more counts support this clonotype. The chain carries TRBV5-1 and TRBJ1-3; tentatively, D is TRBD1 (5 bases). V dropped 4 bases and J dropped 0 bases, with 11 bases sitting between them. Germline V gene sequence: CDR1 SGHRS, CDR2 YFSETQ. This CDR3 contains 15 residues. The CDR3 spells CASSSQGSSGNTIYF. The CDR3, as DNA: TGCGCCAGCAGCAGTCAGGGAAGCTCTGGAAACACCATATATTTT.

The rearrangement links TRBV30 to TRBJ2-2, with TRBD2 as a possible D gene (6 bases). The CDR3 length is 15 residues. The V end lost 1 base, the J end lost 5 bases, and 14 bases lay between the germline ends. CDR1 GTSNPN and CDR2 SVGIG come from the germline V gene (reference sequence). Written as DNA, the CDR3 is TGTGCCTGGAGTGGTTCGACTGGGGGGACCGGGGAGCTGTTTTTT. This sequence encodes CAWSGSTGGTGELFF.

This clonotype occurred many times. J is TRBJ1-5 and V is TRBV19; TRBD1 might be the D (5 bases). V was clipped by 2 bases and J by 6 bases, with 8 bases between them. Germline lookup yields CDR1 LNHDA and CDR2 SQIVND (reference sequence). CDR3 length equals 13 residues. CDR3 sequence: CASSIQGGQPQHF. DNA for the CDR3: TGTGCCAGTAGTATACAGGGTGGTCAGCCCCAGCATTTT.